A selection of T cell receptor beta chains follows, all from one sample in a study of OX40 agonist ivuxolimab in advanced cancers. This table comes from immunoSEQ multiplex PCR, and its TCRdb copy is limited to in-frame clones, with some not included. The table includes some 100,000 clones, roughly four fifths detected once. Sequences were derived from CD4+ or CD8+ T cells sorted from blood, sampled in a trial of the OX40 agonist ivuxolimab. Every receptor here comes from an adult with an advanced solid tumor such as melanoma, head and neck, liver or kidney cancer. Both conserved end residues are trimmed from each CDR3. A D gene is named only where the DNA matches it firmly.

>TRBV5-1|NA
ASRVRPLGYGYT
>TRBV25-1|NA
ATLGQEKSYEQY
>TRBV6-5|TRBD1
ASRGPGGGDTQY
>TRBV5-4|TRBD2
ASRATSGPSQYNEQF
>TRBV10-3|NA
AISAGQGNNQPQH
>TRBV6-6|NA
ASRDSMNTEAF
>TRBV5-8|NA
ASNIRGSLGYT
>TRBV5-8|TRBD1
ASSLGYRGNTEAF
>TRBV9|NA
ASSVDGLAYNEQF
>TRBV5-4|NA
ASSLAGRGAHTEAF
>TRBV14|NA
ASSQGWNEQF
>TRBV5-6|NA
ASSLPGLGKLF
>TRBV27|NA
ASSLSGGRNGYT
>TRBV6-1|TRBD1
ASSGHDRGVWQPQH
>TRBV10-3|NA
AISGSSATTGELF
>TRBV10-1|TRBD1
ASTDPGQGNEQF